The rows below give T cell receptor beta chains drawn from one sample of a study of PD-L1 blockade in urothelial cancer. The table came from immunoSEQ multiplex PCR; TCRdb's copy has only in-frame clones and leaves some out. The table has fewer than 50,000 clones, 75% to 90% seen once. The sample here was PBMCs, taken around atezolizumab (anti-PD-L1) treatment. The receptors originated from a man aged 55 to 69 with urothelial cancer. The CDR3 runs from the conserved cysteine through the conserved F or W. A D gene is named only where the DNA matches it firmly.

J gene: TRBJ2-7
V gene: TRBV7-9
D gene: .
CDR3 protein: CASSFGGSSYEQYF
CDR3 DNA: TGTGCCAGCAGCTTTGGGGGGTCGTCCTACGAGCAGTACTTC

J gene: TRBJ1-1
V gene: TRBV2
D gene: .
CDR3 protein: CASSGRGVDTEAFF
CDR3 DNA: TGTGCCAGCAGTGGGAGGGGAGTAGACACTGAAGCTTTCTTT

J gene: TRBJ1-2
V gene: TRBV6-1
D gene: .
CDR3 protein: CASSEAWGGNYGYTF
CDR3 DNA: TGTGCCAGCAGTGAAGCTTGGGGGGGCAACTATGGCTACACCTTC

J gene: TRBJ2-1
V gene: TRBV11-2
D gene: TRBD2
CDR3 protein: CASSILAGSAPFF
CDR3 DNA: TGTGCCAGCAGCATACTAGCGGGATCGGCCCCGTTCTTC

J gene: TRBJ2-1
V gene: TRBV29-1
D gene: TRBD2
CDR3 protein: CSGAGLHEQFF
CDR3 DNA: TGCAGCGGAGCGGGGTTGCATGAGCAGTTCTTC

J gene: TRBJ2-3
V gene: TRBV7-9
D gene: TRBD2
CDR3 protein: CASSSRLAGSYPSTDTQYF
CDR3 DNA: TGTGCCAGCAGCAGCCGACTAGCGGGATCCTACCCTAGCACAGATACGCAGTATTTT

J gene: TRBJ2-2
V gene: TRBV30
D gene: .
CDR3 protein: CAWTRGSPGELFF
CDR3 DNA: TGTGCCTGGACAAGGGGCTCGCCCGGGGAGCTGTTTTTT

J gene: TRBJ2-1
V gene: TRBV5-1
D gene: TRBD2
CDR3 protein: CASTALAGGPYNEQFF
CDR3 DNA: TGCGCCAGCACCGCGCTAGCGGGAGGGCCTTACAATGAGCAGTTCTTC

J gene: TRBJ1-2
V gene: TRBV27
D gene: .
CDR3 protein: CASSMRFGTPQNYGYTF
CDR3 DNA: TGTGCCAGCAGTATGCGTTTCGGGACACCTCAAAACTATGGCTACACCTTC

J gene: TRBJ1-6
V gene: TRBV30
D gene: TRBD1
CDR3 protein: CAWTDGQGDNSPLHF
CDR3 DNA: TGTGCCTGGACCGACGGACAGGGTGATAATTCACCCCTCCACTTT

J gene: TRBJ2-5
V gene: TRBV7-2
D gene: TRBD1
CDR3 protein: CASSLAKGAPETQYF
CDR3 DNA: TGTGCCAGCAGCTTAGCGAAGGGGGCGCCTGAGACCCAGTACTTC

J gene: TRBJ2-5
V gene: TRBV6-1
D gene: .
CDR3 protein: CASSDWGVGGETQYF
CDR3 DNA: TGTGCCAGCAGTGACTGGGGGGTCGGGGGAGAGACCCAGTACTTC

J gene: TRBJ1-2
V gene: TRBV30
D gene: TRBD1
CDR3 protein: CAWTHGQGYGYTF
CDR3 DNA: TGTGCCTGGACACACGGACAGGGCTATGGCTACACCTTC

J gene: TRBJ2-1
V gene: TRBV5-1
D gene: TRBD2
CDR3 protein: CASSGGLAGGFSYNEQFF
CDR3 DNA: TGCGCCAGCAGCGGGGGACTAGCGGGAGGATTCTCCTACAATGAGCAGTTCTTC